These 16 T cell receptor beta chains were sequenced from one sample in a study of cytomegalovirus exposure and HLA in healthy donors. PCR used 60 Vbeta primers and 13 Jbeta primers. The method was immunoSEQ multiplex PCR; TCRdb's version includes in-frame clones alone and lacks a portion of them. Found here are approximately 110,000 clones, roughly 85% of them singletons; the top ten hold about 3.1%. Sequencing was performed on PBMCs. The source of these receptors is a woman in her 40s in good health and CMV-seronegative.

The genes are TRBV15 and TRBJ1-3; D possibly corresponds to TRBD1 (6 bases). CDR3 length: 14 amino acids. Germline CDR1 and CDR2: LNHNV and YYDKDF (reference sequence). The V gene lost 4 bases and the J gene lost 4 bases, with 11 bases spanning the gap. The CDR3 region has the DNA TGTGCCACCAGCAAAGCCCAGGGGGGAAACACCATATATTTT. This translates into CATSKAQGGNTIYF.

V gene TRBV27 combines with J gene TRBJ2-3, with no clear D. The CDR3 is 14 amino acids. Germline V gene sequence: CDR1 MNHEY, CDR2 SMNVEV (reference sequence). V was pared by 4 bases and J by 4 bases, with 12 bases between. In nucleotides, the CDR3 is TGTGCCAGCAGTTGGAGAGGTTTCCCAGATACGCAGTATTTT. Translated, it gives CASSWRGFPDTQYF.

The CDR3 DNA reads TGCGCCAGCAGCCACGGGTCCTTGGGACTAGCGGGGGTCTCCCCACAGTACTTC. Translation: CASSHGSLGLAGVSPQYF. This chain connects TRBV4-3 to TRBJ2-7; 14 nucleotides agree with TRBD2. CDR1 and CDR2 from the germline V gene are LGHNA and YSLEER. The CDR3 has 18 amino acids. The V segment lost 3 bases and the J segment 10 bases; nucleotides outside the gene matches: 17.

The V gene is TRBV4-3, the J gene TRBJ2-1; 8 bases are a match to TRBD2. Per germline, CDR1 LGHNA and CDR2 YSLEER. CDR3 length: 16 amino acids. The V gene end was trimmed by 3 bases and the J gene end by 0 bases; junction bases not matched to a gene: 4. The CDR3 loop reads CASSHLAGNSYNEQFF. The CDR3 DNA sequence: TGCGCCAGCAGCCACTTAGCGGGGAACTCCTACAATGAGCAGTTCTTC.

This clone was seen once. The identical CDR3 is also encoded by other nucleotide sequences in the sample. This sequence joins TRBV27 and TRBJ2-7; 10 bases fit TRBD2. The ends lost 6 bases at V and 6 bases at J; junction bases unmatched: 8. The germline CDR1 and CDR2 sequences are MNHEY and SMNVEV (reference sequence). This CDR3 spans 14 amino acids. This CDR3 reads CASRRLAGTLEQYF. The CDR3 DNA reads as TGTGCCAGCAGACGACTAGCGGGTACCCTCGAGCAGTACTTC.

This clone has only one observation. Other DNA sequences in the same sample also yield this CDR3. This chain connects TRBV5-4 to TRBJ2-7; 10 positions match TRBD2. Germline CDR1 SGHNT, CDR2 YYREEE (reference sequence). CDR3 length: 18 residues. Unmatched junction bases numbered 14, after V lost 4 bases and J lost 1 base. CDR3 in DNA: TGTGCCAGCAGCGGGGTGGGGCTAGCGGGAGTAGAGTCCTACGAGCAGTACTTC. This gives the protein CASSGVGLAGVESYEQYF.

The count of this clone is one. V is TRBV16 and J is TRBJ1-5; D remains unclear. This CDR3 is built from 14 residues. Trimming shortened V by 0 bases and J by 3 bases, and 6 bases separated the two germline ends. The germline CDR1 and CDR2 sequences are KGHSY and FQNENV. This CDR3 is CASSQSRANQPQHF. The DNA for the CDR3 is TGTGCCAGCAGCCAATCGCGGGCCAATCAGCCCCAGCATTTT.

The chain uses TRBV27 and TRBJ2-6; tentative D call: TRBD1 (5 bases). Trimming took 4 bases from V and 2 from J, leaving 15 bases between them. Germline CDR1 is MNHEY and CDR2 is SMNVEV (reference sequence). The CDR3 length is 17 residues. In DNA form, the CDR3 reads TGTGCCAGCAGTTCCTATGGGTCAGGGCCTGGGGCCAACGTCCTGACTTTC. Protein sequence: CASSSYGSGPGANVLTF.

The gene calls are TRBV7-2 and TRBJ2-3; perhaps TRBD2 as D (6 bases). The CDR3 loop spans 16 amino acids. Germline V gene data show CDR1 as SGHTA and CDR2 as FQGNSA. V was trimmed by 5 bases and J by 1 base, leaving 16 bases between them. Written as DNA, the CDR3 is TGTGCCAGCAGCCGTCCCCCGGGACTCCGCACAGATACGCAGTATTTT. This codes for CASSRPPGLRTDTQYF.

The chain joins TRBV28 to TRBJ2-5; 13 bases match TRBD2. V shed 6 bases and J 6 bases; nucleotides not matched to a gene: 7. CDR3 length: 15 residues. The V gene's germline CDR1 is MDHEN and CDR2 SYDVKM. CDR3 nucleotides: TGTGCCAGCAGCTTACGGACTAGCGGGAGCCAGACCCAGTACTTC. It codes for CASSLRTSGSQTQYF.

V gene TRBV4-1 combines with J gene TRBJ2-5; 7 positions match TRBD1. The assigned J gene may be wrong: the sequence end matches TRBJ2-7 better. Germline CDR1 reads MGHRA; CDR2 reads YSYEKL. CDR3 length: 16 residues. CDR3 protein: CASSHSRQGVANEQYF. Written as DNA, the CDR3 is TGCGCCAGCAGCCATTCTCGACAGGGAGTAGCGAACGAGCAGTACTTC.

The genes are TRBV4-2 and TRBJ1-5; D ambiguous. V was pared by 5 bases and J by 0 bases, with 14 bases between. CDR1 and CDR2 from the germline V gene are LGHNA and YNFKEQ. This CDR3 is 16 amino acids long. CDR3 residues: CASSSQIGGSNQPQHF. The CDR3 DNA reads TGTGCCAGCAGCTCCCAGATAGGAGGTAGCAATCAGCCCCAGCATTTT.

This chain's CDR3 is CASRTGGSYEQYF. The CDR3 region has the DNA TGTGCCAGCAGGACAGGGGGCTCCTACGAGCAGTACTTC. The V gene is TRBV28, the J gene TRBJ2-7, with 9 positions matching TRBD1. CDR3 length: 13 amino acids. In germline, CDR1 is MDHEN, CDR2 SYDVKM. The V and J ends lost 6 bases and 0 bases, in that order; junction bases with no gene match: 0.

The rearrangement links TRBV6-5 to TRBJ2-7, with D perhaps TRBD2 (6 bases). Germline CDR1 reads MNHEY; CDR2 reads SVGAGI. Between the trimmed V and J ends, which lost 2 bases and 0 bases, there was a span of 11 bases. The CDR3 has 15 residues. Here the CDR3 reads CASSYRDSGSYEQYF. DNA of the CDR3: TGTGCCAGCAGTTACCGGGACTCCGGCTCCTACGAGCAGTACTTC.

V usage is TRBV2 and J usage is TRBJ1-5; the match to TRBD1 covers 7 bases. CDR1 is SNHLY and CDR2 is FYNNEI in the germline V gene. The CDR3 consists of 13 residues. With 5 bases clipped from V and 7 bases from J, the junction kept 5 bases outside the gene matches. CDR3 DNA sequence: TGTGCCAGCAGTAAGAGGGGGCAACAGCCCCAGCATTTT. Encoded protein: CASSKRGQQPQHF. The variable domain in full, with the rest retrieved from reference TRBV2 and TRBJ1-5, is EPEVTQTPSHQVTQMGQEVILRCVPISNHLYFYWYRQILGQKVEFLVSFYNNEISEKSEIFDDQFSVERPDGSNFTLKIRSTKLEDSAMYFCASSKRGQQPQHFGDGTRLSIL.

Ten or more counts support this clone. The J gene is TRBJ2-3, the V gene TRBV5-6; 13 nucleotides match TRBD2. V trimming: 4 bases; J trimming: 4 bases; junction bases outside the gene matches: 6. The germline V gene has CDR1 SGHDT and CDR2 YYEEEE. CDR3 length: 16 amino acids. CDR3 bases: TGTGCCAGCAGCCCTGGACTAGCGGGAGAGGCAGATACGCAGTATTTT. Its protein product is CASSPGLAGEADTQYF. Full variable domain (rest looked up from reference TRBV5-6 and TRBJ2-3): DAGVTQSPTHLIKTRGQQVTLRCSPKSGHDTVSWYQQALGQGPQFIFQYYEEEERQRGNFPDRFSGHQFPNYSSELNVNALLLGDSALYLCASSPGLAGEADTQYFGPGTRLTVL.